This T cell receptor beta chain appears in the sequencing data of a study of blood T cells in healthy people across ages. The germline V gene has CDR1 SNHLY and CDR2 FYNNEI. The CDR3 is made up of 11 amino acids. V lost 2 bases, J lost 4 bases, and 3 bases lay in between. Every sample had a minimum of 6.5 million PBMCs isolated. A second PCR of 7 to 11 cycles used a sample-barcoded 5' primer and a J-beta primer mix. From the 5' RACE reads, TCRdb called clonotypes with MiXCR, one entry per CDR3 protein. The sample records 710,000 or so distinct CDR3 sequences, 22% being singletons. There are a few counts of this clonotype. Antigen unknown. Overall study results and limits: Considered underestimates were the diversity estimates obtained from one million T cells. PBMCs went unsorted, and a conclusive naive versus antigen-experienced comparison was therefore prevented.

The sequenced material came from blood. The V and J genes are TRBV2 and TRBJ2-7; no definite D call. This TCR was recovered from a man in his 70s in good health. The DNA for the CDR3 is TGTGCCAGCAGTGAAAATTACGAGCAGTACGTC. Protein sequence: CASSENYEQYV.